This entry lists 16 T cell receptor beta chains sequenced from one sample in a study of blood T cell repertoires in COVID-19. Measured with immunoSEQ multiplex PCR; TCRdb has only the in-frame clones, and not every one. The sample lists tens of thousands of clones; around 83% were seen once. The sample consisted of peripheral blood. These receptors were collected from a man in his fifties or sixties with acute or convalescent COVID-19.

V usage is TRBV28 and J usage is TRBJ1-6, with a tentative D call TRBD1 (5 bases). CDR1 is MDHEN, CDR2 SYDVKM, per germline. V was cut by 6 bases and J by 7 bases, with 13 bases left in between. There are 14 residues in the CDR3. CDR3 DNA: TGTGCCAGCAGCACACCGGGGGGAAATTCACCCCTCCACTTT. It yields the protein CASSTPGGNSPLHF.

The J gene is TRBJ2-7, the V gene TRBV18; 10 bases are a match to TRBD2. The germline V gene has CDR1 KGHSH and CDR2 LQKENI. The CDR3 sequence is 15 residues long. V was pared by 3 bases and J by 3 bases, with 5 bases of the junction left unmatched. CDR3 loop: CASSPILAGLYEQYF. In DNA form, the CDR3 reads TGTGCCAGCTCACCTATACTAGCGGGACTCTACGAGCAGTACTTC.

This chain links TRBV5-6 with TRBJ1-5, with a tentative D call TRBD1 (5 bases). The V gene's germline CDR1 is SGHDT and CDR2 YYEEEE. V was trimmed by 3 bases and J by 2 bases, leaving 6 bases between them. This CDR3 region has 13 residues. CDR3 residues: CASSWGGNQPQHF. The CDR3 coding sequence is TGTGCCAGCAGCTGGGGGGGCAATCAGCCCCAGCATTTT. The variable domain in full, with the rest retrieved from reference TRBV5-6 and TRBJ1-5, is DAGVTQSPTHLIKTRGQQVTLRCSPKSGHDTVSWYQQALGQGPQFIFQYYEEEERQRGNFPDRFSGHQFPNYSSELNVNALLLGDSALYLCASSWGGNQPQHFGDGTRLSIL.

This chain connects TRBV18 to TRBJ1-6; D gene ambiguous. The CDR3 has 13 residues. In germline, CDR1 is KGHSH, CDR2 LQKENI. V was clipped by 2 bases and J by 12 bases, with 11 bases between them. Written as DNA, the CDR3 is TGTGCCAGCTCACCAGGAGTAGAAAAACCCCTCCACTTT. Translating gives CASSPGVEKPLHF.

The chain couples TRBV7-9 to TRBJ2-2; weak D call: TRBD1 (5 bases). The ends were cut back, 3 bases at V and 4 bases at J, with 12 bases in the middle. Germline assignment: CDR1 SEHNR and CDR2 FQNEAQ (reference sequence). The length of the CDR3 is 15 residues. CDR3 nucleotides: TGTGCCAGCAGCTTTTCCAATAGGGGCACCGGGGAGCTGTTTTTT. Its translation: CASSFSNRGTGELFF.

In this sample, this clone turned up once. The V call is TRBV5-1, the J call TRBJ2-5; weak D call: TRBD2 (6 bases). Germline V gene sequence: CDR1 SGHRS, CDR2 YFSETQ. This CDR3 has 15 amino acids. Trimming shortened V by 4 bases and J by 4 bases, and 17 bases separated the two germline ends. The CDR3 spells CASSPGLGGGETQYF. CDR3 nucleotides: TGCGCCAGCAGCCCCGGGCTGGGGGGAGGAGAGACCCAGTACTTC.

The rearrangement joins TRBV6-6 to TRBJ2-1; 12 bases align to TRBD1. The CDR3 spans 17 residues. V gave up 5 bases and J gave up 7 bases; unmatched junction bases: 12. Germline CDR1 reads MNHNY; CDR2 reads SVGAGI (reference sequence). CDR3 in DNA: TGTGCCAGCAGTCCTTATGGGGACAGGGGGCGCGGGAATGAGCAGTTCTTC. This encodes CASSPYGDRGRGNEQFF.

The rearrangement links TRBV5-4 to TRBJ2-2; D ambiguous. CDR3 length: 13 amino acids. V lost 3 bases and J lost 2, with 5 bases in between. The germline gives CDR1 SGHNT, CDR2 YYREEE (reference sequence). The CDR3 region is CASSSLNTGELFF. CDR3 coding DNA: TGTGCCAGCAGCTCCCTTAACACCGGGGAGCTGTTTTTT.

The chain joins TRBV6-4 to TRBJ1-1; D possibly corresponds to TRBD1 (6 bases). V shed 6 bases and J shed 1 base, with 15 bases lying between them. Per the germline V gene, CDR1 is MRHNA and CDR2 is SNTAGT. The CDR3 totals 15 residues. The CDR3 DNA follows: TGTGCCAGCAGCCAGTTCACAGGGCCGAACACTGAAGCTTTCTTT. The encoded protein is CASSQFTGPNTEAFF.

V gene TRBV4-3 combines with J gene TRBJ1-1, with D perhaps TRBD1 (5 bases). The germline CDR1 and CDR2 sequences are LGHNA and YSLEER. Trimming removed 4 bases at V and 1 base at J, with 10 bases between. The CDR3 extends over 14 amino acids. As DNA, the CDR3 is TGCGCCAGCAGCCTTGGACAATCGAACACTGAAGCTTTCTTT. Translated: CASSLGQSNTEAFF.

The V call is TRBV6-5, the J call TRBJ1-5, with TRBD1 as a possible D gene (6 bases). The CDR3 spans 14 residues. Germline V gene sequence: CDR1 MNHEY, CDR2 SVGAGI. Trimming cost V 6 bases and J 2 bases, with 11 bases left between them. The CDR3 DNA is TGTGCCAGCAGCACAGGGTTTGGCAATCAGCCCCAGCATTTT. This gives the protein CASSTGFGNQPQHF.

This chain joins TRBV3-1 (or the pseudogene TRBV3-2) and TRBJ1-1, with TRBD1 matching 9 bases. Germline V lookup: CDR1 LGHDT, CDR2 YNNKEL (reference sequence). V trimming: 2 bases; J trimming: 3 bases; junction bases outside the gene matches: 4. This CDR3 has 15 amino acids. Here the CDR3 DNA reads TGTGCCAGCAGCCAACCCGGGACAGGGCACACTGAAGCTTTCTTT. Residues: CASSQPGTGHTEAFF.

V usage is TRBV19 and J usage is TRBJ1-5; 11 nucleotides line up with TRBD1. Germline V lookup: CDR1 LNHDA, CDR2 SQIVND (reference sequence). The CDR3 runs 14 residues. Trimming removed 10 bases from V and 2 bases from J; junction bases left unmatched: 4. The CDR3 coding sequence is TGTGCCATCGGGACAGGGGGAGGCAATCAGCCCCAGCATTTT. It is translated as CAIGTGGGNQPQHF. The full variable domain, with the rest looked up from reference TRBV19 and TRBJ1-5, is DGGITQSPKYLFRKEGQNVTLSCEQNLNHDAMYWYRQDPGQGLRLIYYSQIVNDFQKGDIAEGYSVSREKKESFPLTVTSAQKNPTAFYLCAIGTGGGNQPQHFGDGTRLSIL.

The genes are TRBV27 and TRBJ2-2; a weak D match, TRBD1 (6 bases). V lost 7 bases and J lost 0, with 12 bases in between. Germline V gene data show CDR1 as MNHEY and CDR2 as SMNVEV (reference sequence). The length of the CDR3 is 15 residues. The CDR3 DNA reads TGTGCCAGCACGCCGGGACAACCGAACACCGGGGAGCTGTTTTTT. Encoded protein: CASTPGQPNTGELFF.

V is TRBV6-2 or TRBV6-3 and J is TRBJ1-5; D is unclear. The V gene's germline CDR1 is MNHEY and CDR2 SVGEGT. CDR3 size: 15 residues. V lost 2 bases to trimming and J lost 2 bases, with 10 bases between them. For the CDR3, the DNA is TGTGCCAGCAGTTACCCCCAGGTCGGCAATCAGCCCCAGCATTTT. This gives the protein CASSYPQVGNQPQHF.

This clone appeared a single time. The rearrangement joins TRBV4-1 to TRBJ1-2; 10 bases agree with TRBD1. The CDR3 has 14 residues. V shed 5 bases and J 6 bases; nucleotides not matched to a gene: 6. Germline CDR1 MGHRA, CDR2 YSYEKL. In nucleotides, the CDR3 is TGCGCCAGCAGCACCCCGGGACAGGGGCATGGCTACACCTTC. This codes for CASSTPGQGHGYTF.